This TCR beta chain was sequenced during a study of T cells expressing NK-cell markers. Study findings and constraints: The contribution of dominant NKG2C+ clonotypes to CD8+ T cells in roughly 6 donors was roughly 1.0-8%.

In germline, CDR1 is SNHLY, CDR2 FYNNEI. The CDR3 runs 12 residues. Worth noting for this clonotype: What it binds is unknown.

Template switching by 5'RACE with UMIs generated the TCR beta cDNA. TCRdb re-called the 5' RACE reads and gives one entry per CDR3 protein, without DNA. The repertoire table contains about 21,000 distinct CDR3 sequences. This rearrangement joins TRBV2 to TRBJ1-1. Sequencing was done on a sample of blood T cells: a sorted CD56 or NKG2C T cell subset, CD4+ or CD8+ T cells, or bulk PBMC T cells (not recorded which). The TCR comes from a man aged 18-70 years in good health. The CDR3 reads CASSEYDGVAFF. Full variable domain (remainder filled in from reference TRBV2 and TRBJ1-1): EPEVTQTPSHQVTQMGQEVILRCVPISNHLYFYWYRQILGQKVEFLVSFYNNEISEKSEIFDDQFSVERPDGSNFTLKIRSTKLEDSAMYFCASSEYDGVAFFGQGTRLTVV.